This passage covers 7 T cell receptor beta chains from one sample sequenced in a study of cytomegalovirus exposure and HLA in healthy donors. PCR involved 60 Vbeta and 13 Jbeta primers. Clones were read by immunoSEQ multiplex PCR, and TCRdb kept only the in-frame ones, dropping some. This sample has around 74,000 clones, with 70% to 80% found just once. The specimen sequenced was PBMCs. These TCRs come from a man aged 40-55 years in good health and CMV-seronegative.

The V gene is TRBV5-4, the J gene TRBJ1-1; weak D call: TRBD1 (6 bases). This CDR3 region has 16 residues. Trimming shortened V by 4 bases and J by 3 bases, and 19 bases separated the two germline ends. Germline lookup yields CDR1 SGHNT and CDR2 YYREEE (reference sequence). CDR3: CASSPTGGDTHTEAFF. In DNA, the CDR3 is TGTGCCAGCAGCCCCACGGGAGGGGACACACACACTGAAGCTTTCTTT.

The chain carries TRBV5-4 and TRBJ1-2; tentatively, D is TRBD1 (6 bases). The length of the CDR3 is 13 residues. Trimming took 3 bases from V and 8 from J, leaving 14 bases between them. Germline CDR1 SGHNT, CDR2 YYREEE (reference sequence). The CDR3 bases are TGTGCCAGCAGCTATTCCGGGACATTCGGCTACACCTTC. Translation: CASSYSGTFGYTF.

The rearrangement uses TRBV2 and TRBJ2-7, with 7 bases that match TRBD2. This CDR3 spans 11 amino acids. The trim removed 6 bases at V and 9 bases at J, leaving 5 bases unmatched. Looked up from germline, CDR1 is SNHLY and CDR2 is FYNNEI. The CDR3 protein is CASSGEGWQYF. The CDR3 coding sequence is TGTGCCAGCAGCGGGGAGGGTTGGCAGTACTTC.

The chain couples TRBV5-1 to TRBJ2-7; D possibly corresponds to TRBD2 (6 bases). The CDR3 runs 14 residues. The V gene lost 5 bases and the J gene lost 4 bases, with 16 bases spanning the gap. Germline V gives CDR1 SGHRS, CDR2 YFSETQ. As DNA, the CDR3 is TGCGCCAGCAGGGTGGGACTCAGCAGGTACGAGCAGTACTTC. The encoded protein is CASRVGLSRYEQYF.

This chain joins TRBV30 and TRBJ2-3, with D possibly TRBD1 on 5 matching bases. The CDR3 sequence is 14 residues long. CDR1 and CDR2 from the germline V gene are GTSNPN and SVGIG (reference sequence). Trimming cost V 2 bases and J 4 bases, with 13 bases left between them. The CDR3 here is CAWSLTTASDTQYF. Written as DNA, the CDR3 is TGTGCCTGGAGTCTTACGACAGCCTCAGATACGCAGTATTTT.

This clone was observed a handful of times. The chain links TRBV4-2 to TRBJ2-2; 9 bases agree with TRBD1. The CDR3 length is 15 residues. From germline, CDR1 is LGHNA and CDR2 YNFKEQ. V was pared by 3 bases and J by 5 bases, with 4 bases of the junction left unmatched. The CDR3 here is CASSHPGQGTGELFF. For the CDR3, the DNA is TGTGCCAGCAGCCATCCCGGACAGGGGACCGGGGAGCTGTTTTTT.

The chain joins TRBV7-2 to TRBJ1-1; 7 bases map to TRBD1. This CDR3 comprises 15 residues. Trimming at V came to 8 bases and at J to 3 bases, leaving 12 bases not matched to a gene. Germline V gene sequence: CDR1 SGHTA, CDR2 FQGNSA. The CDR3 nucleotides read TGTGCCAGCGAGACCGGAGGGGGCTGGGACACTGAAGCTTTCTTT. Translation: CASETGGGWDTEAFF. Complete variable domain (other parts from reference TRBV7-2 and TRBJ1-1): GAGVSQSPSNKVTEKGKDVELRCDPISGHTALYWYRQSLGQGLEFLIYFQGNSAPDKSGLPSDRFSAERTGGSVSTLTIQRTQQEDSAVYLCASETGGGWDTEAFFGQGTRLTVV.